The clone carrying this T cell receptor beta chain was detected many times. Its target is not known. Trimming cost V 4 bases and J 2 bases, with 6 bases left between them. CDR3 length: 13 amino acids. The germline gives CDR1 SEHNR, CDR2 FQNEAQ (reference sequence). TCRdb's table, derived via immunoSEQ multiplex PCR, lists solely in-frame clones and lacks some. The sample contains approximately 61,000 clones, 65% to 85% of which appear only once. This specimen belongs to a study of T cell responses to AZD1222 COVID-19 vaccine. Study conclusions and caveats: Spike-specific TCR breadth and depth both grew after two AZD1222 doses. Donors were largely white British and mainly female; clonal diversity was possibly underestimated. Only a handful of AZD1222 recipients, several in all, had baseline seropositivity.

The gene calls are TRBV7-9 and TRBJ1-5; D not certain. The sequences come from peripheral blood, collected 28 days after the second AZD1222 dose. The source of this sequence is an adult who received the AZD1222 COVID-19 vaccine. The CDR3 region is CASSSMGNQPQHF. As DNA, the CDR3 is TGTGCCAGCAGCTCAATGGGCAATCAGCCCCAGCATTTT.